This T cell receptor beta chain was recovered during a study of CD8+ T cells in alopecia areata. Study-level results: Higher clonality than in normal scalp was seen in lesional scalp, especially alopecia totalis/universalis. Researchers reported that TCR sharing among patients proved less clear than in mice, possibly HLA-linked.

Peripheral blood and lesional scalp punch biopsies were taken from alopecia areata patients. The authors sorted CD4+ and CD8+ T cells from PBMCs. This clone was counted only a few times. Its antigen is as yet unknown. TCR sequencing used cDNA made by reverse transcription of extracted RNA. Libraries were prepared by immunoSEQ multiplex PCR; TCRdb keeps only in-frame clonotypes and omits some of them. The sample lists 50,000 to 80,000 clones, roughly two fifths occurring once. With 3 bases clipped from V and 4 bases from J, the junction kept 9 bases outside the gene matches. The CDR3 consists of 16 residues. The germline V gene encodes CDR1 LNHDA and CDR2 SQIVND (reference sequence).

The sequence was collected from a human donor with alopecia areata. The rearrangement joins TRBV19 to TRBJ2-1; 7 bases match TRBD2. Sequencing was performed on NKG2D-low CD8+ T cells sorted from blood. This chain's CDR3 is CASSMSAGVAYNEQFF. In DNA form, the CDR3 reads TGTGCCAGTAGTATGTCCGCGGGAGTAGCGTACAATGAGCAGTTCTTC.